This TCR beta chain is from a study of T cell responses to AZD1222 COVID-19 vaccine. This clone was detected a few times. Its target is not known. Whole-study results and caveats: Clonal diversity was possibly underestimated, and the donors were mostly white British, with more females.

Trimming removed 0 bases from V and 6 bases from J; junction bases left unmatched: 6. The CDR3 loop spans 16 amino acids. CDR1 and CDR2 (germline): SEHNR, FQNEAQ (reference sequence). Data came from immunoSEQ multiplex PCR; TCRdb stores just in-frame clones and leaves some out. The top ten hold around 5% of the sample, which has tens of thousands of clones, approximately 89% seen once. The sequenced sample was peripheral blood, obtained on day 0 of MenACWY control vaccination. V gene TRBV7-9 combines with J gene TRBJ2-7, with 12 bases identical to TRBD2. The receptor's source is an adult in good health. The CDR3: CASSLALAGGPGEQYF. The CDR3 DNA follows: TGTGCCAGCAGCTTAGCGCTAGCGGGAGGGCCGGGCGAGCAGTACTTC. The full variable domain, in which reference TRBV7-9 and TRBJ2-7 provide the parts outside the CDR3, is DTGVSQNPRHKITKRGQNVTFRCDPISEHNRLYWYRQTLGQGPEFLTYFQNEAQLEKSRLLSDRFSAERPKGSFSTLEIQRTEQGDSAMYLCASSLALAGGPGEQYFGPGTRLTVT.